These 16 T cell receptor beta chains were all obtained from the same sample, sequenced in a study of CD8+CD57+ T cells in acquired aplastic anemia. TCR beta VDJ and CDR3 were profiled, and genomic DNA was the template. TCRdb analysed the reads with MiXCR anew, one entry per CDR3 protein. The sample has some 44,000 distinct CDR3 sequences, 65% to 70% seen once. The sequencing input was sorted CD4+, CD8+, or CD8+CD57+ T cells (not recorded which) from PBMCs. These receptors all come from a human donor in good health, serving as a control.

The table lists this clonotype with many counts. The genes are TRBV4-3 and TRBJ2-7; D call uncertain. Germline CDR1 reads LGHNA; CDR2 reads YSLEER. Trimming left V 1 base short and J 1 base short, with 11 bases between. This CDR3 region has 15 residues. In nucleotides, the CDR3 is TGCGCCAGCAGCCAAGCTCTAGACGATTCCTACGAGCAGTACTTC. It codes for CASSQALDDSYEQYF.

This clonotype was observed a single time. V gene TRBV7-9 combines with J gene TRBJ2-7; TRBD2 matches at 9 bases. Trimming removed 2 bases from V and 2 bases from J; junction bases left unmatched: 4. The CDR3 has 15 residues. CDR1 SEHNR and CDR2 FQNEAQ come from the germline V gene (reference sequence). Here the CDR3 reads CASSLLGGGAYEQYF. CDR3 nucleotide sequence: TGTGCCAGCAGCTTATTGGGCGGGGGGGCCTACGAGCAGTACTTC.

This clonotype was detected only once. A read error may account for a junction end that differs from germline. The chain recombines TRBV20-1 with TRBJ2-2; 7 bases agree with TRBD2. Looked up from germline, CDR1 is DFQATT and CDR2 is SNEGSKA (reference sequence). The CDR3 has 15 amino acids. The CDR3 region is CSARGRGDHTGELVF. For the CDR3, the DNA is TGCAGTGCTAGAGGTCGGGGGGATCACACCGGGGAGCTGGTTTTT.

The V call is TRBV19, the J call TRBJ2-7; D unresolved. The germline gives CDR1 LNHDA, CDR2 SQIVND (reference sequence). V was cut by 8 bases and J by 3 bases, with 14 bases left in between. CDR3 length: 13 amino acids. CDR3 sequence: CASRNEMDYEQYF. For the CDR3, the DNA is TGTGCCAGTCGAAACGAGATGGACTACGAGCAGTACTTC.

The chain employs TRBV2 and TRBJ2-1; no firm D call. Deletions cut 5 bases from V and 7 bases from J, with 18 bases between. Germline CDR1 and CDR2: SNHLY and FYNNEI. The CDR3 spans 15 residues. The DNA of the CDR3 is TGTGCCAGCAGTCGGTATGGGGTGATGGCGAATGAGCAGTTCTTC. This encodes CASSRYGVMANEQFF.

This clonotype was seen at least ten times. The rearrangement links TRBV9 to TRBJ1-5; D is unclear. CDR3 length: 15 amino acids. V lost 3 bases and J lost 7, with 17 bases in between. Germline V gene lookup returns CDR1 SGDLS and CDR2 YYNGEE. CDR3 DNA: TGTGCCAGCAGCGCAAACGAGGGAGGTGGGCAGCCCCAGCATTTT. Translation gives CASSANEGGGQPQHF. Together with reference TRBV9 and TRBJ1-5, the CDR3 gives the full variable domain: DSGVTQTPKHLITATGQRVTLRCSPRSGDLSVYWYQQSLDQGLQFLIQYYNGEERAKGNILERFSAQQFPDLHSELNLSSLELGDSALYFCASSANEGGGQPQHFGDGTRLSIL.

This rearrangement joins TRBV10-3 to TRBJ1-6; D ambiguous. CDR1 ENHRY and CDR2 SYGVKD come from the germline V gene. The CDR3 is 14 residues long. The V and J ends lost 3 bases and 11 bases respectively, with 14 bases between them. DNA of the CDR3: TGTGCCATCAGTGAAGAGACGAGGCCGCCACCCCTCCACTTT. This gives the protein CAISEETRPPPLHF.

Ten or more counts support this clonotype. V and J are TRBV27 and TRBJ2-1, with TRBD2 matching 15 bases. The CDR3 totals 16 residues. Germline CDR1 MNHEY, CDR2 SMNVEV (reference sequence). Germline trimming cut 7 bases from V and 5 bases from J; bases unmatched to any gene: 6. CDR3 in amino acids: CASTPGTSGGNNEQFF. The CDR3 region has the DNA TGTGCCAGCACCCCCGGGACTAGCGGGGGGAACAATGAGCAGTTCTTC.

CDR3 protein: CASKGTGVDQPQHF. The CDR3 coding sequence is TGCGCCAGCAAGGGGACAGGGGTGGATCAGCCCCAGCATTTT. The rearrangement uses TRBV10-2 and TRBJ1-5; 10 bases map to TRBD1. The germline V gene encodes CDR1 WSHSY and CDR2 SAAADI. Germline trimming cut 7 bases from V and 5 bases from J; bases unmatched to any gene: 5. There are 14 residues in the CDR3.

The chain joins TRBV4-1 to TRBJ2-5; 13 bases agree with TRBD2. The germline V gene has CDR1 MGHRA and CDR2 YSYEKL. Trimming took 1 base from V and 5 from J; bases not matched to a gene: 7. This CDR3 region has 17 residues. This CDR3 reads CASSQAMTSGGLETQYF. In nucleotides, the CDR3 is TGCGCCAGCAGCCAAGCCATGACTAGCGGGGGGCTGGAGACCCAGTACTTC.

V and J are TRBV19 and TRBJ1-1; D remains unclear. V was clipped by 3 bases and J by 7 bases, with 12 bases between them. The CDR3 consists of 13 residues. The germline CDR1 and CDR2 sequences are LNHDA and SQIVND (reference sequence). The CDR3 coding sequence is TGTGCCAGTAGTATGGGGTCTCCTGGTGAAGCTTTCTTT. Its protein product is CASSMGSPGEAFF.

A single count supports this clonotype. The junction departs from the called germline gene at one end, perhaps through a read error. The V gene is TRBV10-3, the J gene TRBJ2-1; 7 positions agree with TRBD1. The CDR3 is 15 amino acids. In germline, CDR1 is ENHRY, CDR2 SYGVKD. The CDR3 sequence: CAISESHTGANERFF. In DNA form, the CDR3 reads TGTGCCATCAGTGAGTCACACACAGGGGCGAATGAGCGGTTCTTC.

The chain combines TRBV7-9 with TRBJ1-6, with D perhaps TRBD1 (5 bases). This CDR3 is built from 14 residues. Germline V gives CDR1 SEHNR, CDR2 FQNEAQ (reference sequence). V lost 5 bases and J 8 bases, leaving 13 bases between the germline ends. The CDR3 sequence is CASSAQVADSPLHF. CDR3 nucleotide sequence: TGTGCCAGCAGCGCACAGGTAGCGGATTCACCCCTCCACTTT.

V is TRBV25-1 and J is TRBJ1-6; TRBD1 agrees at 8 bases. Germline-derived CDR1 and CDR2 are MGHDK and SYGVNS. Unmatched junction bases numbered 11, after V lost 5 bases and J lost 5 bases. The CDR3 has 17 amino acids. CDR3 coding DNA: TGTGCCAGCAGTCCCAGGACAGGGCTTTTGGATAATTCACCCCTCCACTTT. Translated: CASSPRTGLLDNSPLHF. Full variable domain (outside the CDR3, taken from reference TRBV25-1 and TRBJ1-6): EADIYQTPRYLVIGTGKKITLECSQTMGHDKMYWYQQDPGMELHLIHYSYGVNSTEKGDLSSESTVSRIRTEHFPLTLESARPSHTSQYLCASSPRTGLLDNSPLHFGNGTRLTVT.

The CDR3 DNA reads TGCAGCGTGGACCCAGGACAGGGGGTTGGGGAGACCCAGTACTTC. Protein: CSVDPGQGVGETQYF. The chain links TRBV29-1 to TRBJ2-5, with 10 bases fitting TRBD1. CDR1 SQVTM and CDR2 ANQGSEA come from the germline V gene. V gave up 6 bases and J gave up 5 bases; unmatched junction bases: 12. The CDR3 covers 15 residues.

V is TRBV15 and J is TRBJ1-5; D gene unclear. This CDR3 has 14 residues. Germline CDR1 LNHNV, CDR2 YYDKDF (reference sequence). The V and J ends lost 7 bases and 0 bases respectively, with 10 bases between them. CDR3 protein: CATMAQYSNQPQHF. CDR3 coding DNA: TGTGCCACCATGGCGCAGTATAGCAATCAGCCCCAGCATTTT.